This T cell receptor beta chain emerged from a study of T cell repertoires in aging, cancer and after chemotherapy. Across the whole study: Patients with glioblastoma brain tumors were sampled before and after temozolomide-based therapy.

General study findings and limits: Median generation probability rose over the chemotherapy interval in each cancer cohort, suggesting rebound thymic output.

Peripheral blood genomic DNA, not sorted cells or RNA, was the template. A mixed TRB-A/B primer pool amplified rearranged TRB by multiplex touch-down PCR. Each CDR3 protein gets one entry after TCRdb re-called the multiplex PCR reads with MiXCR. The profile shows more than 1,000 distinct CDR3 sequences, over 25% of them singletons. The ends lost 6 bases at V and 3 bases at J; junction bases unmatched: 7. This CDR3 contains 15 residues. The germline CDR1 and CDR2 sequences are MNHEY and SVGAGI. This clonotype is large. Its antigen is unidentified. The receptor's source is a human donor with a solid tumor. The sequencing sample was made of blood. The genes are TRBV6-5 and TRBJ1-5; 8 bases match TRBD1. This chain's CDR3 is CASSFTGGANQPQHF. CDR3 bases: TGTGCCAGCAGCTTCACAGGGGGGGCCAATCAGCCCCAGCATTTT.